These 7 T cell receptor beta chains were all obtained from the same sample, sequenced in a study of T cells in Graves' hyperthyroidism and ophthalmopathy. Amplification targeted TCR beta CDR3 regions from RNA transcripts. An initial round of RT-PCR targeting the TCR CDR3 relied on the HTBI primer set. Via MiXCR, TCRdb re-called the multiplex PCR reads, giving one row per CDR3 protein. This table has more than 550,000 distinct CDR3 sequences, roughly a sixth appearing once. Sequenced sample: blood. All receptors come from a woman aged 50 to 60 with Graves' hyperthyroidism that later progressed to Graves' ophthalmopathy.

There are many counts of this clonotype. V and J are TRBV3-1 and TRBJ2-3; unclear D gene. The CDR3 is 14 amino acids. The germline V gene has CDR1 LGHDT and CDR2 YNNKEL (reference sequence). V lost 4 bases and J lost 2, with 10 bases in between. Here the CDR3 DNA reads TGTGCCAGCAGCCCCGGGTCTGACACAGATACGCAGTATTTT. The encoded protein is CASSPGSDTDTQYF.

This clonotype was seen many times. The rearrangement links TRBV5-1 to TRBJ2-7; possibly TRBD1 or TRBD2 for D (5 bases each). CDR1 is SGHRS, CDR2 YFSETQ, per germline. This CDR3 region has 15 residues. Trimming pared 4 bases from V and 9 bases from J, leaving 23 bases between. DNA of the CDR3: TGCGCCAGCAGCATCGCCGGGACGGACCCGGTCGGGCAGTACTTC. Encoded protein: CASSIAGTDPVGQYF. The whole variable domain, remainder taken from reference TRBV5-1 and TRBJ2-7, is KAGVTQTPRYLIKTRGQQVTLSCSPISGHRSVSWYQQTPGQGLQFLFEYFSETQRNKGNFPGRFSGRQFSNSRSEMNVSTLELGDSALYLCASSIAGTDPVGQYFGPGTRLTVT.

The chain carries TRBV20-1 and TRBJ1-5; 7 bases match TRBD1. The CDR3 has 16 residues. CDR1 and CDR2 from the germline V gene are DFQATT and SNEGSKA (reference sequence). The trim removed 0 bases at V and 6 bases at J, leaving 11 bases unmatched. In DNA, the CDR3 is TGCAGTGCTAGAGATCGAGGGGGCAGGGGAGGTCAGCCCCAGCATTTT. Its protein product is CSARDRGGRGGQPQHF.

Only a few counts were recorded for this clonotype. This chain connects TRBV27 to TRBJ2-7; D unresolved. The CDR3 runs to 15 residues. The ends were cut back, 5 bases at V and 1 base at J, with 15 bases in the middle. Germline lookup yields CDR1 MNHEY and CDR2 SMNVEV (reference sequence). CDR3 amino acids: CASSLRARYSYEQYF. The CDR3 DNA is TGTGCCAGCAGTCTCAGAGCCAGATATTCCTACGAGCAGTACTTC.

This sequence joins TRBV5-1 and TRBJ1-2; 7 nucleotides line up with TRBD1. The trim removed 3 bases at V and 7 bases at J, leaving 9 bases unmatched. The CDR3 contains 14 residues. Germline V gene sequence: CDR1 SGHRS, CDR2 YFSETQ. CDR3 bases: TGCGCCAGCAGCTGGGACAGTGACTCGACTGGCTACACCTTC. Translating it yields CASSWDSDSTGYTF.

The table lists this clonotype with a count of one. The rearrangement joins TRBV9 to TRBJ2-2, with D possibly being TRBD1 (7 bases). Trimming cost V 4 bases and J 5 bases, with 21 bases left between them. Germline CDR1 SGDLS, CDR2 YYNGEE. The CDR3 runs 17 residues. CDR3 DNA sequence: TGTGCCAGCAGCCGCCTGCGGGGCAGGGGGGAAACCGGGGAGCTGTTTTTT. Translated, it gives CASSRLRGRGETGELFF. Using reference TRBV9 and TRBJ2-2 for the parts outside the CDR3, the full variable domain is DSGVTQTPKHLITATGQRVTLRCSPRSGDLSVYWYQQSLDQGLQFLIQYYNGEERAKGNILERFSAQQFPDLHSELNLSSLELGDSALYFCASSRLRGRGETGELFFGEGSRLTVL.

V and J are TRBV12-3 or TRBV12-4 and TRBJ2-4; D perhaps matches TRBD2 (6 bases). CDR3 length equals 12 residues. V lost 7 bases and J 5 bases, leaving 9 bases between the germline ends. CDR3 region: CASTGVENIQYF. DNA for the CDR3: TGTGCCAGCACGGGGGTGGAAAACATTCAGTACTTC.